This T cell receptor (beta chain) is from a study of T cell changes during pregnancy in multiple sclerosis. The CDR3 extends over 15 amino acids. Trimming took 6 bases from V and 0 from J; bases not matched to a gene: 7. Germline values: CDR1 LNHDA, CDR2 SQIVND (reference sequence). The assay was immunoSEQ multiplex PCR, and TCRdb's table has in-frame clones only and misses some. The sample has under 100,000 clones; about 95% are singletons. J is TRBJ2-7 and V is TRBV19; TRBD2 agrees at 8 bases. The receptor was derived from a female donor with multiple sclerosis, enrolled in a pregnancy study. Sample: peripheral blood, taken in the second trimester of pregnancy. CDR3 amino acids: CASSPGGGNSYEQYF. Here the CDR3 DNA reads TGTGCCAGTAGCCCGGGGGGGGGAAACTCCTACGAGCAGTACTTC.